Sequencing of this TCR beta chain was carried out in a study of CD8 T cells in ankylosing spondylitis. Trimming cost V 0 bases and J 7 bases, with 21 bases left between them. The CDR3 contains 17 residues. The germline V gene encodes CDR1 WSHSY and CDR2 SAAADI. This clonotype has at least ten counts. Its antigen remains unknown. A quantitative 5'-RACE method, one with molecular barcodes, was used to make TCR beta libraries. TCRdb fed the 5' RACE reads into MiXCR, producing one record per CDR3 protein. The data hold fewer than 400,000 distinct CDR3 sequences, with under 8.5% observed a single time. General study results and limits: The authors reported significant enrichment of disease-linked clones in matched ankylosing spondylitis synovial fluid. Ankylosing spondylitis blood seemed to carry a telltale TCR beta motif made of roughly 8 highly homologous variants.

The rearrangement links TRBV10-2 to TRBJ1-2; D perhaps matches TRBD1 (5 bases). The sample taken for sequencing was blood, either unsorted or a sorted T cell fraction (not recorded which). The sequence derives from a male donor with ankylosing spondylitis. The CDR3 is CASSESHSTGTAFGYTF. Written as DNA, the CDR3 is TGCGCCAGCAGTGAGTCCCACTCCACCGGGACGGCCTTTGGCTACACCTTC.